This T cell receptor (beta chain) was identified during a study of human thymus T cells. A remark on this clone: The antigen remains unidentified.

Germline V gene lookup returns CDR1 MDHEN and CDR2 SYDVKM. The CDR3 runs to 20 residues. The V end lost 2 bases, the J end lost 3 bases, and 29 bases lay between the germline ends. Repertoires were generated with immunoSEQ multiplex PCR, while TCRdb's copy carries only in-frame clones and drops some. This table holds under 95,000 clones, roughly 96% found once. Thymus specimens were resections from corrective heart surgery. Samples came from healthy Finnish infants during open corrective cardiac surgery. Study-level results: Among unrelated individuals, related research reported thymic repertoires that overlapped highly. Thymic as well as blood repertoires seemed to favor certain V and J genes unevenly.

The TCR originated in a girl under three years old with a congenital heart defect but otherwise immunologically healthy. Source material: thymus tissue. The chain joins TRBV28 to TRBJ2-7; D is tentatively TRBD1 or TRBD2 (7 bases each). CDR3 sequence: CASSLGQGDRGRDRIYEQYF. For the CDR3, the DNA is TGTGCCAGCAGTTTAGGCCAGGGGGACCGAGGGAGGGATAGGATCTACGAGCAGTACTTC.